This is a list of T cell receptor beta chains from one sample in a study of blood T cell repertoires in COVID-19. Profiling relied on immunoSEQ multiplex PCR, and the TCRdb table lists in-frame clones only, not all of them. Among around 300,000 clones listed, approximately 90% were seen once. What was sequenced was peripheral blood. The origin of the receptors is a woman aged 25 to 45 with COVID-19, enrolled during active disease. CDR3s include the opening cysteine and the closing phenylalanine or tryptophan. Each record gives: J gene, D gene, V gene, clone size, CDR3 protein, CDR3 DNA. D genes are given only for firm matches. Not every row has a clone size; where given, it reads once, few, many or a size class.

>TRBJ1-1|TRBD1|TRBV12-3/TRBV12-4|-
CASSFRTGPESFF
TGTGCCAGCAGTTTTAGGACAGGGCCCGAGTCTTTCTTT
>TRBJ2-7|TRBD2|TRBV7-2|-
CASSFGTTLSEQYF
TGTGCCAGCAGCTTCGGGACTACCCTTTCCGAGCAGTACTTC
>TRBJ1-2|TRBD1|TRBV7-9|-
CASSPDGQGQYTF
TGTGCCAGCAGCCCAGATGGACAGGGGCAATACACCTTC
>TRBJ1-5|-|TRBV6-6|-
CASSTGEIGNQPQHF
TGTGCCAGCAGCACAGGAGAAATTGGCAATCAGCCCCAGCATTTT
>TRBJ1-1|-|TRBV2|-
CASSEASGGPAFF
TGTGCCAGCAGTGAAGCTTCCGGCGGGCCGGCTTTCTTT
>TRBJ2-1|-|TRBV6-5|-
CASSKELNNEQFF
TGTGCCAGCAGCAAGGAGCTTAACAATGAGCAGTTCTTC
>TRBJ1-5|TRBD1|TRBV28|-
CATRTGGGNQPQHF
TGTGCCACCCGGACAGGGGGCGGCAATCAGCCCCAGCATTTT
>TRBJ1-2|-|TRBV5-5|-
CASSSILRSPNYGYTF
TGTGCCAGCAGCTCTATTTTACGGTCGCCTAACTATGGCTACACCTTC
>TRBJ2-7|-|TRBV4-3|-
CASSQDRDYEQYF
TGCGCCAGCAGCCAAGACCGGGACTACGAGCAGTACTTC
>TRBJ2-2|-|TRBV7-9|-
CASSLAGPANGRNGELFF
TGTGCCAGCAGCTTAGCGGGCCCCGCGAATGGTCGGAACGGGGAGCTGTTTTTT
>TRBJ1-2|-|TRBV28|-
CASSWDLVPGYGYTF
TGTGCCAGCAGTTGGGATTTAGTCCCGGGGTATGGCTACACCTTC
>TRBJ2-5|TRBD2|TRBV5-1|-
CASSSGTSGQETQYF
TGCGCCAGCAGCTCCGGGACTAGCGGCCAAGAGACCCAGTACTTC
>TRBJ1-1|TRBD1|TRBV5-5|-
CASSFMLPGQANTEAFF
TGTGCCAGCAGCTTTATGCTCCCCGGACAGGCGAACACTGAAGCTTTCTTT
>TRBJ1-1|-|TRBV30|few
CAWSPWNTEAFF
TGTGCCTGGAGTCCCTGGAACACTGAAGCTTTCTTT
>TRBJ2-1|-|TRBV9|-
CASSVGALSSYNEQFF
TGTGCCAGCAGCGTAGGCGCCCTGAGCTCCTACAATGAGCAGTTCTTC
>TRBJ1-1|-|TRBV19|-
CASSIERPGYTEAFF
TGTGCCAGTAGTATAGAGCGCCCGGGGTACACTGAAGCTTTCTTT
>TRBJ1-1|-|TRBV12-3/TRBV12-4|few
CASSFDSNTEAFF
TGTGCCAGCAGTTTCGACAGTAACACTGAAGCTTTCTTT
>TRBJ1-6|TRBD1|TRBV10-1|-
CASPEDRSSYNSPLHF
TGCGCCAGCCCAGAGGACAGGAGCTCCTATAATTCACCCCTCCACTTT
>TRBJ1-2|TRBD1|TRBV5-1|-
CASSFSQGAGYGYTF
TGCGCCAGCAGCTTTTCGCAGGGGGCAGGGTATGGCTACACCTTC
>TRBJ1-2|-|TRBV2|-
CASSDRGVEYGYTF
TGTGCCAGCAGTGATCGGGGAGTTGAGTATGGCTACACCTTC
>TRBJ2-3|-|TRBV2|few
CASKSAVTDTQYF
TGTGCCAGCAAAAGCGCGGTGACAGATACGCAGTATTTT
>TRBJ2-3|TRBD1|TRBV27|-
CASSMPGQTDTQYF
TGTGCCAGCAGTATGCCGGGACAGACAGATACGCAGTATTTT
>TRBJ2-3|TRBD1|TRBV28|-
CASSFSGTGKLTDTQYF
TGTGCCAGCAGTTTCTCCGGGACAGGGAAATTGACAGATACGCAGTATTTT
>TRBJ2-7|-|TRBV7-8|once
CASSPLGPSYEQYF
TGTGCCAGCAGCCCCCTGGGGCCCTCCTACGAGCAGTACTTC
>TRBJ1-5|-|TRBV2|-
CASKGTPDQPQHF
TGTGCCAGCAAGGGGACACCAGATCAGCCCCAGCATTTT
>TRBJ1-1|-|TRBV6-6|few
CASRRGGTEAFF
TGTGCCAGCAGAAGGGGAGGCACTGAAGCTTTCTTT
>TRBJ2-2|-|TRBV9|-
CASSVEGSFTGELFF
TGTGCCAGCAGCGTAGAAGGGAGCTTCACCGGGGAGCTGTTTTTT
>TRBJ2-1|TRBD2|TRBV7-2|-
CASSLMGGAYNEQFF
TGTGCCAGCAGCTTAATGGGGGGGGCCTACAATGAGCAGTTCTTC
>TRBJ2-2|-|TRBV14|-
CASSQNSLGELFF
TGTGCCAGCAGCCAAAACAGCCTCGGGGAGCTGTTTTTT
>TRBJ1-1|-|TRBV30|-
CAWSVQAGVMNTEAFF
TGTGCCTGGAGTGTACAGGCAGGGGTCATGAACACTGAAGCTTTCTTT
>TRBJ2-2|TRBD1|TRBV24-1|-
CATSDHPGTGNTGELFF
TGTGCCACCAGTGACCATCCCGGGACAGGGAACACCGGGGAGCTGTTTTTT
>TRBJ2-7|TRBD1|TRBV7-3|-
CASSSDRGGYKQYF
TGTGCCAGCAGCTCAGACAGGGGGGGCTACAAGCAGTACTTC
>TRBJ2-7|TRBD2|TRBV9|-
CASSRLAGQYEQYF
TGTGCCAGCAGCCGCCTAGCGGGGCAGTACGAGCAGTACTTC
>TRBJ1-6|-|TRBV4-1|once
CASSQGRDAYSPLHF
TGCGCCAGCAGCCAAGGGAGGGACGCGTATTCACCCCTCCACTTT
>TRBJ2-2|-|TRBV7-3|-
CASSPSGTGELFF
TGTGCCAGCAGCCCAAGCGGTACCGGGGAGCTGTTTTTT
>TRBJ2-1|TRBD2|TRBV28|once
CASSFAYFMRGGSYNEQFF
TGTGCCAGCAGTTTCGCCTACTTTATGCGGGGGGGCTCCTACAATGAGCAGTTCTTC